The 2 T cell receptor beta chains in this list originate from one sample, sequenced in a study of T cell responses to AZD1222 COVID-19 vaccine. The method was immunoSEQ multiplex PCR; TCRdb's version includes in-frame clones alone and lacks a portion of them. Altogether 150,000 to 200,000 clones are present, more than 75% being singletons, with the ten largest covering roughly 27%. The sequenced sample was peripheral blood, obtained 28 days after the second AZD1222 dose. The receptors stem from an adult who received the AZD1222 COVID-19 vaccine.

The J gene is TRBJ2-1, the V gene TRBV7-2; TRBD2 aligns across 11 bases. The CDR3 runs to 15 residues. Per germline, CDR1 SGHTA and CDR2 FQGNSA. V was pared by 3 bases and J by 10 bases, with 8 bases of the junction left unmatched. The CDR3 here is CASSFPTSGSLEQFF. DNA of the CDR3: TGTGCCAGCAGCTTCCCCACTAGCGGGAGTTTGGAGCAGTTCTTC.

The chain combines TRBV7-9 with TRBJ2-5, with TRBD1 identical over 9 bases. The CDR3 is 13 residues long. The germline CDR1 and CDR2 sequences are SEHNR and FQNEAQ (reference sequence). With V trimmed by 5 bases and J by 5 bases, 3 bases remained unmatched. The CDR3 reads CASSRTGVETQYF. The CDR3 DNA reads as TGTGCCAGCAGCCGGACAGGGGTCGAGACCCAGTACTTC.